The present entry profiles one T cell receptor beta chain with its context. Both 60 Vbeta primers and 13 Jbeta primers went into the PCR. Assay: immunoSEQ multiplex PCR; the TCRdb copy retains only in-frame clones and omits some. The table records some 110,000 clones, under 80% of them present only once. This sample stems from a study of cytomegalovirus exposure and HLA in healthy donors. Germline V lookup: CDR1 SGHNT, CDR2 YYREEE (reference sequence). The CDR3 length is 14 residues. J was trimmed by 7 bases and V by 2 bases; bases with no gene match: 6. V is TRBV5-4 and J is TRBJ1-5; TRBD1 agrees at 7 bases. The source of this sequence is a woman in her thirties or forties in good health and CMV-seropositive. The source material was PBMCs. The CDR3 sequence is CASSLYQGEQPQHF. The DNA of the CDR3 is TGTGCCAGCAGCTTATACCAGGGGGAACAGCCCCAGCATTTT.